This TCR beta chain was identified during a study of T cell responses to AZD1222 COVID-19 vaccine. Worth noting for this clone: The antigen remains unidentified.

The study's findings and limits: Two AZD1222 doses significantly raised spike-specific TCR breadth and depth over controls. The sample set comprised mostly white British donors with more females, and clonal diversity was possibly underestimated.

V was shortened by 2 bases and J by 2 bases, with 8 bases between the two germline ends. From germline, CDR1 is MNHEY and CDR2 SVGAGI. This CDR3 spans 14 amino acids. The method was immunoSEQ multiplex PCR; TCRdb's version includes in-frame clones alone and lacks a portion of them. The repertoire holds over 150,000 clones, with more than 90% as singletons. The TCR comes from an adult in good health. The sequencing here drew on peripheral blood, taken on day 0 of AZD1222 vaccination. The rearrangement links TRBV6-5 to TRBJ2-3; D is unresolved. The CDR3 nucleotides read TGTGCCAGCAGTTACAGGCGGAACACAGATACGCAGTATTTT. Protein: CASSYRRNTDTQYF.